This TCR beta chain came from a study of T cells in Graves' hyperthyroidism and ophthalmopathy. Study in general: Peripheral blood draws took place at initial diagnosis, ahead of any treatment.

The study based diagnoses on clinical symptoms, serum thyroxine and TRAb, thyroid ultrasound and orbital computed tomography. This clonotype showed up many times. What it binds is not known. Researchers amplified the TCR beta CDR3 regions from RNA transcripts. HTBI primers drove first-round RT-PCR of the TCR CDR3. MiXCR, run by TCRdb on the multiplex PCR reads, gives a single entry per CDR3 protein. The repertoire holds under 300,000 distinct CDR3 sequences, with 20% to 25% as singletons. This CDR3 has 14 residues. Germline CDR1 and CDR2: SGHNT and YENEEA. V was trimmed by 1 base and J by 4 bases, leaving 11 bases between them. Study results and limitations: Onset of ophthalmopathy came a median approximately 6.8 months after the model predicted it.

The sequenced sample was blood. The V call is TRBV11-3, the J call TRBJ2-7; D is unclear. This clonotype was obtained from a man aged 25-45 years with Graves' ophthalmopathy. The CDR3 protein is CASSLGPGTYEQYF. DNA of the CDR3: TGTGCCAGCAGCTTAGGGCCGGGTACGTACGAGCAGTACTTC.